This TCR beta chain comes out of a study of blood T cell repertoires in COVID-19. Germline CDR1 reads SGHTA; CDR2 reads FQGNSA. The CDR3 is 16 amino acids. V shed 4 bases, J shed 0 bases, and the junction held 7 bases outside the gene matches. Produced via immunoSEQ multiplex PCR; TCRdb's table is partial and in-frame only. The sample lists over 350,000 clones; around 89% were seen once. The TCR comes from a woman aged 25 to 39 with acute COVID-19. J is TRBJ2-3 and V is TRBV7-2; 7 bases line up with TRBD2. The sequenced sample was PBMCs or T cells enriched from blood (not recorded which). The CDR3 nucleotides read TGTGCCAGCAGCTGGGGGAGGACTAGAAGCACAGATACGCAGTATTTT. It is translated as CASSWGRTRSTDTQYF.